Reported below is one TCR beta chain. With the read ending 3 residues before the CDR3 end, the germline J gene is used to fill in that end. The entry originates in a study of T cells in women clearing cervical HPV infection. Germline lookup yields CDR1 SNHLY and CDR2 FYNNEI. The CDR3 length is 13 residues. The ends were cut back, 4 bases at V and 1 base at J, with 7 bases in the middle. Repertoires were generated with immunoSEQ multiplex PCR, while TCRdb's copy carries only in-frame clones and drops some. This table holds about 20,000 clones. This sequence joins TRBV2 and TRBJ1-1, with D possibly matching TRBD1 (5 bases). Sequencing was carried out using blood buffy coat. The sequence was obtained from a woman between 18 and 70 years old with a cervical HPV16 infection that either progressed to CIN3+ or cleared (not recorded which). The DNA read from the CDR3 is TGTGCCAGCAGTGGCCAGGGGAACACTGAA. This gives the protein CASSGQGNTE. The CDR3 in full is CASSGQGNTEAFF.